This TCR beta chain was identified in a study of T cell repertoires in cytomegalovirus infection. Across the study: Evidence of both CMV infection and a matching HLA type came from public TCR beta signatures.

CDR3 length equals 15 residues. The V gene's germline CDR1 is DFQATT and CDR2 SNEGSKA (reference sequence). V lost 5 bases and J lost 0, with 14 bases in between. Turning to this clonotype: Its antigen is currently unknown.

Study-level findings and limits: Predominance within the ex vivo response was attributable to HLA-C-restricted CMV-specific TCR beta clonotypes. The study identified carriers of CMV plus the relevant HLA from cumulative public TCR beta family frequency.

TCRdb independently ran MiXCR on the reads; one entry per CDR3 protein. The sample has hundreds of thousands of distinct CDR3 sequences, about 24% seen once. The sample comprised CD8+ T cells from PBMCs. The clonotype originates from a human donor in good health (CMV status not recorded). Some clones in this sample may be carry-over from other donors' samples. The chain recombines TRBV20-1 with TRBJ2-1; D not certain. The CDR3, as DNA: TGCAGTGCTCCAGAAGCTCGGAGCTCCTACAATGAGCAGTTCTTC. Amino acids: CSAPEARSSYNEQFF.